This T cell receptor (beta chain) was identified in a study of human T cells and chemical hapten exposure. This clonotype showed up many times. In TCRdb, the RACE reads were re-called with MiXCR into one record per CDR3 protein. The sample records approximately 90,000 distinct CDR3 sequences, about 8.6% being singletons. Noted time point: healthy volunteer bleed at 2 weeks. Total RNA was isolated from unfractionated whole blood. This TCR was sampled from a female donor in good health. Some clones in this sample may be carry-over from other donors' samples. What was sequenced was whole blood.

CDR3 sequence reads: CAWTEDRGYEQYF. The DNA for the CDR3 is TGTGCCTGGACTGAGGACAGGGGCTACGAGCAGTACTTC. The V gene is TRBV30, the J gene TRBJ2-7; TRBD1 matches 9 bases. This CDR3 comprises 13 residues. The J segment lost 3 bases and the V segment lost 4 bases, leaving 4 bases of the junction unmatched. Germline assignment: CDR1 GTSNPN and CDR2 SVGIG (reference sequence).